Listed below are T cell receptor beta chains from one sample, sequenced in a study of T-cell reconstitution after alpha-beta-depleted transplantation in children. MiXCR, applied by TCRdb to the PCR reads, yields one record per CDR3 protein. This sample yields about 360,000 distinct CDR3 sequences, of which less than 15% are seen a single time; about 4.5% belongs to the top ten. The source material was PBMCs, sampled from the stem cell graft. The receptors were sampled from a human donor who donated a stem cell graft to a child with Fanconi anemia. CDR3s include the opening cysteine and the closing phenylalanine or tryptophan. The order of the fields is clone size, D gene, J gene, V gene, CDR3 DNA, CDR3 protein. D genes are given only for firm matches. Clone size is shown for a subset of rows, as once, few, many or a class of expanded clone.

clone size: many
D gene: NA
J gene: TRBJ2-2
V gene: TRBV4-1
CDR3 DNA: TGCGCCAGCAGCCAAGCCTGGGCGAACACCGGGGAGCTGTTTTTT
CDR3 protein: CASSQAWANTGELFF

clone size: many
D gene: NA
J gene: TRBJ2-7
V gene: TRBV12-3/TRBV12-4
CDR3 DNA: TGTGCCAGCAGTTTACTCGCGGTGGCGGGCGAGCAGTACTTC
CDR3 protein: CASSLLAVAGEQYF

clone size: few
D gene: NA
J gene: TRBJ2-2
V gene: TRBV10-2
CDR3 DNA: TGCGCCAGCAGTGGGCCCGTTCGGACAGACCGCACCGGGGAGCTGTTTTTT
CDR3 protein: CASSGPVRTDRTGELFF

clone size: many
D gene: NA
J gene: TRBJ1-1
V gene: TRBV12-3/TRBV12-4
CDR3 DNA: TGTGCCAGCAGTTTACGTCATGATGACACTGAAGCTTTCTTT
CDR3 protein: CASSLRHDDTEAFF

clone size: NA
D gene: NA
J gene: TRBJ2-6
V gene: TRBV29-1
CDR3 DNA: TGCAGCGTTGAAGGTGGCTCTGGGGCCAACGTCCTGACTTTC
CDR3 protein: CSVEGGSGANVLTF

clone size: many
D gene: TRBD1
J gene: TRBJ1-2
V gene: TRBV5-1
CDR3 DNA: TGCGCCAGCAGAGATACAGGGGGCCGCTATGGCTACACCTTC
CDR3 protein: CASRDTGGRYGYTF

clone size: many
D gene: NA
J gene: TRBJ1-6
V gene: TRBV9
CDR3 DNA: TGTGCCAGCAGCGTAGGAATCGCCTATAATTCACCCCTCCACTTT
CDR3 protein: CASSVGIAYNSPLHF

clone size: few
D gene: NA
J gene: TRBJ1-5
V gene: TRBV6-1
CDR3 DNA: TGTGCCAGCAGGGCTGACAGTAGCAATCAGCCCCAGCATTTT
CDR3 protein: CASRADSSNQPQHF

clone size: few
D gene: NA
J gene: TRBJ2-3
V gene: TRBV4-3
CDR3 DNA: TGCGCCAGCAGCCAGCGAAGGGGAGATACGCAGTATTTT
CDR3 protein: CASSQRRGDTQYF

clone size: NA
D gene: TRBD2
J gene: TRBJ2-3
V gene: TRBV4-3
CDR3 DNA: TGCGCCAGCAGCCAAGATATTCCAGCGGGGTTAACAGATACGCAGTATTTT
CDR3 protein: CASSQDIPAGLTDTQYF

clone size: many
D gene: NA
J gene: TRBJ1-1
V gene: TRBV29-1
CDR3 DNA: TGCAGCGGTTATACAGGGTCGGTGACTGAAGCTTTCTTT
CDR3 protein: CSGYTGSVTEAFF

clone size: few
D gene: NA
J gene: TRBJ1-5
V gene: TRBV18
CDR3 DNA: TGTGCCAGCTCACCAGAGGTGGCGGGCAATCAGCCCCAGCATTTT
CDR3 protein: CASSPEVAGNQPQHF

clone size: few
D gene: NA
J gene: TRBJ1-1
V gene: TRBV20-1
CDR3 DNA: TGCAGTGCTAGACTGACCGGACTATACACTGAAGCTTTCTTT
CDR3 protein: CSARLTGLYTEAFF

clone size: few
D gene: NA
J gene: TRBJ2-3
V gene: TRBV4-1
CDR3 DNA: TGCGCCAGCAGCCGATCCGGAGAATCCACAGATACGCAGTATTTT
CDR3 protein: CASSRSGESTDTQYF

clone size: many
D gene: NA
J gene: TRBJ1-1
V gene: TRBV29-1
CDR3 DNA: TGCAGCGTTGTTCTCCTTGAAGGGGTGGACAACACTGAAGCTTTCTTT
CDR3 protein: CSVVLLEGVDNTEAFF

clone size: NA
D gene: NA
J gene: TRBJ2-7
V gene: TRBV7-2
CDR3 DNA: TGTGCCAGCAGCTTAAACCCCGGGACAAACTACGAGCAGTACTTC
CDR3 protein: CASSLNPGTNYEQYF

clone size: NA
D gene: NA
J gene: TRBJ2-5
V gene: TRBV29-1
CDR3 DNA: TGCAGCCTGAGGGACTCAACGCAAGAGACCCAGTACTTC
CDR3 protein: CSLRDSTQETQYF

clone size: few
D gene: NA
J gene: TRBJ1-1
V gene: TRBV7-8
CDR3 DNA: TGTGCCAGCAGCCCAGACCGACAGCTTTGGGCTTTCTTT
CDR3 protein: CASSPDRQLWAFF

clone size: NA
D gene: TRBD1
J gene: TRBJ2-2
V gene: TRBV20-1
CDR3 DNA: TGCAGTGCTAGAGATCTAGGCAGGGGGCTGAACACCGGGGAGCTGTTTTTT
CDR3 protein: CSARDLGRGLNTGELFF

clone size: few
D gene: NA
J gene: TRBJ2-5
V gene: TRBV2
CDR3 DNA: TGTGCCAGCAAGGCCGAGACCCAGTACTTC
CDR3 protein: CASKAETQYF

clone size: few
D gene: NA
J gene: TRBJ1-1
V gene: TRBV5-1
CDR3 DNA: TGCGCCAGCAGCGAGGGACCTACGAATGAAGCTTTCTTT
CDR3 protein: CASSEGPTNEAFF

clone size: few
D gene: NA
J gene: TRBJ1-2
V gene: TRBV9
CDR3 DNA: TGTGCCAGCAGCTCACAGCCGAACTATGGCTACACCTTC
CDR3 protein: CASSSQPNYGYTF

clone size: few
D gene: TRBD2
J gene: TRBJ2-5
V gene: TRBV20-1
CDR3 DNA: TGCAGTGCTGCCGGGACTAGCCAATCCCAAGAGACCCAGTACTTC
CDR3 protein: CSAAGTSQSQETQYF

clone size: few
D gene: NA
J gene: TRBJ2-3
V gene: TRBV5-1
CDR3 DNA: TGCGCCAGCAGCAGCAATAGCAGGAGCACAGATACGCAGTATTTT
CDR3 protein: CASSSNSRSTDTQYF

clone size: many
D gene: NA
J gene: TRBJ1-5
V gene: TRBV12-3/TRBV12-4
CDR3 DNA: TGTGCCAGCAGGACCGACACCGCGAGAAATCAGCCCCAGCATTTT
CDR3 protein: CASRTDTARNQPQHF

clone size: many
D gene: TRBD1
J gene: TRBJ1-1
V gene: TRBV28
CDR3 DNA: TGTGCCAGCAGTTCAGGGACAGCTGAAGCTTTCTTT
CDR3 protein: CASSSGTAEAFF

clone size: once
D gene: NA
J gene: TRBJ1-1
V gene: TRBV5-1
CDR3 DNA: TGCGCCAGCAGCACGGATTTACACCAAGCTTTCTTT
CDR3 protein: CASSTDLHQAFF

clone size: few
D gene: NA
J gene: TRBJ1-1
V gene: TRBV20-1
CDR3 DNA: TGCAGTGCTAGAGATCTCCAGCAGGTGGTAAAAGCTTTCTTT
CDR3 protein: CSARDLQQVVKAFF

clone size: few
D gene: TRBD1
J gene: TRBJ1-2
V gene: TRBV3-1
CDR3 DNA: TGTGCCAGCAGCCAAGGATGGACAGGGGACAGGATCGATGGCTACACCTTC
CDR3 protein: CASSQGWTGDRIDGYTF

clone size: NA
D gene: NA
J gene: TRBJ2-1
V gene: TRBV7-9
CDR3 DNA: TGTGCCAGCAGCTTATCACTGAACTCCTACAATGAGCAGTTCTTC
CDR3 protein: CASSLSLNSYNEQFF

clone size: few
D gene: NA
J gene: TRBJ1-6
V gene: TRBV4-2
CDR3 DNA: TGTGCCAGCAGCCAAGAACCGGACAGAAATTCACCCCTCCACTTT
CDR3 protein: CASSQEPDRNSPLHF

clone size: many
D gene: TRBD1
J gene: TRBJ2-3
V gene: TRBV3-1
CDR3 DNA: TGTGCCAGCAGCCTTCGACAGGGTTGGGGCACAGATACGCAGTATTTT
CDR3 protein: CASSLRQGWGTDTQYF

clone size: many
D gene: NA
J gene: TRBJ2-3
V gene: TRBV4-3
CDR3 DNA: TGCGCCAGCAGCCAAGATACGGATACGCAGTATTTT
CDR3 protein: CASSQDTDTQYF

clone size: NA
D gene: NA
J gene: TRBJ2-4
V gene: TRBV7-2
CDR3 DNA: TGTGCCAGCAGCCCTAATTGGGTGGGGTATGGCAAAAACATTCAGTACTTC
CDR3 protein: CASSPNWVGYGKNIQYF

clone size: few
D gene: NA
J gene: TRBJ2-7
V gene: TRBV30
CDR3 DNA: TGTGCCTGGAGGGGCAGACTACCCGAGCAGTACTTC
CDR3 protein: CAWRGRLPEQYF

clone size: few
D gene: NA
J gene: TRBJ1-3
V gene: TRBV10-3
CDR3 DNA: TGTGCCATCAATGCGGGGCCAGGAAACACCATATATTTT
CDR3 protein: CAINAGPGNTIYF

clone size: many
D gene: NA
J gene: TRBJ2-1
V gene: TRBV11-2
CDR3 DNA: TGTGCCAGCAGCTTAAGGAGACAGGGAGGGGATGAGCAGTTCTTC
CDR3 protein: CASSLRRQGGDEQFF

clone size: NA
D gene: NA
J gene: TRBJ2-7
V gene: TRBV20-1
CDR3 DNA: TGCAGTGCTAGCCCCCCCCTGGGCCAAACGGGGGAGCAGTACTTC
CDR3 protein: CSASPPLGQTGEQYF

clone size: few
D gene: NA
J gene: TRBJ2-2
V gene: TRBV11-2
CDR3 DNA: TGTGCCAGCAGCTTAGAGGGCGAGTCTACCGGGGAGCTGTTTTTT
CDR3 protein: CASSLEGESTGELFF

clone size: NA
D gene: NA
J gene: TRBJ1-1
V gene: TRBV7-3
CDR3 DNA: TGTGCCAGCAGCTTAACTCCCGGGAACACTGAAGCTTTCTTT
CDR3 protein: CASSLTPGNTEAFF

clone size: few
D gene: NA
J gene: TRBJ1-5
V gene: TRBV6-5
CDR3 DNA: TGTGCCAGCAGTTACGTCGGGTCTAATCAGCCCCAGCATTTT
CDR3 protein: CASSYVGSNQPQHF

clone size: NA
D gene: TRBD2
J gene: TRBJ2-1
V gene: TRBV15
CDR3 DNA: TGTGCCACCAGCAGAGATTTTACTAGCGCCCATGAGCAGTTCTTC
CDR3 protein: CATSRDFTSAHEQFF

clone size: few
D gene: NA
J gene: TRBJ1-5
V gene: TRBV28
CDR3 DNA: TGTGCCAGCGCAGGGTTTAACTATCGCAATCAGCCCCAGCATTTT
CDR3 protein: CASAGFNYRNQPQHF

clone size: NA
D gene: NA
J gene: TRBJ1-1
V gene: TRBV25-1
CDR3 DNA: TGTGCCAGCGTTCCCCCCGGGGACACTGAAGCTTTCTTT
CDR3 protein: CASVPPGDTEAFF

clone size: many
D gene: NA
J gene: TRBJ2-5
V gene: TRBV5-1
CDR3 DNA: TGCGCCAGCAGCTGGGGGTCAGGGCAAGAGACCCAGTACTTC
CDR3 protein: CASSWGSGQETQYF

clone size: NA
D gene: NA
J gene: TRBJ1-1
V gene: TRBV20-1
CDR3 DNA: TGCAGTGCTAGACCCGGAGCAGGGACGGGTGAAGCTTTCTTT
CDR3 protein: CSARPGAGTGEAFF

clone size: NA
D gene: TRBD2
J gene: TRBJ2-4
V gene: TRBV5-1
CDR3 DNA: TGCGCCAGCAGCTCGGGGGACTCGGGAGGAGTCGGGAACATTCAGTACTTC
CDR3 protein: CASSSGDSGGVGNIQYF

clone size: NA
D gene: TRBD1
J gene: TRBJ2-3
V gene: TRBV10-3
CDR3 DNA: TGTGCCATCAGTCGACAGGGGGAAACAGATACGCAGTATTTT
CDR3 protein: CAISRQGETDTQYF

clone size: NA
D gene: NA
J gene: TRBJ1-1
V gene: TRBV30
CDR3 DNA: TGTGCCTGGAGTGTGGCAGGGGTGACTGAAGCTTTCTTT
CDR3 protein: CAWSVAGVTEAFF

clone size: NA
D gene: NA
J gene: TRBJ2-7
V gene: TRBV2
CDR3 DNA: TGTGCCAGCAGGGACAGTATCTACGAGCAGTACTTC
CDR3 protein: CASRDSIYEQYF

clone size: few
D gene: NA
J gene: TRBJ2-2
V gene: TRBV5-1
CDR3 DNA: TGCGCCAGCAGCTCGGGACCGTTCGCGAACACCGGGGAGCTGTTTTTT
CDR3 protein: CASSSGPFANTGELFF

clone size: few
D gene: NA
J gene: TRBJ1-6
V gene: TRBV5-6
CDR3 DNA: TGTGCCAGCAGCTTGGACGGCAGGGAGGAATCACCCCTCCACTTT
CDR3 protein: CASSLDGREESPLHF